In this sample, the clone carrying this T cell receptor beta chain turned up many times. The antigen is not known. The CDR3 loop spans 14 amino acids. Germline CDR1 reads MDHEN; CDR2 reads SYDVKM. J was trimmed by 6 bases and V by 3 bases; bases with no gene match: 4. These data come from a study of T cells in Graves' hyperthyroidism and ophthalmopathy. Study information: Peripheral blood samples were taken at initial diagnosis, prior to any treatment.

Broader study findings: Through a model of 13 V-J features, ophthalmopathy was separated from stable hyperthyroidism.

Amplification targeted TCR beta CDR3 regions from RNA transcripts. The primer set for the first-round RT-PCR of the TCR CDR3 was HTBI. TCRdb fed the multiplex PCR reads into MiXCR, producing one record per CDR3 protein. The table includes about 520,000 distinct CDR3 sequences, roughly 20% detected once. Those patients with uncontrolled infection, other autoimmune disease, pregnancy or lactation were excluded. Diagnoses used clinical symptoms, serum thyroxine and TRAb, thyroid ultrasound and orbital computed tomography. The source material was blood. The chain is built from TRBV28 and TRBJ1-2; 10 nucleotides agree with TRBD1. The receptor's source is a man aged 18 to 29 with Graves' hyperthyroidism. CDR3 coding DNA: TGTGCCAGCAGTTTCCGGGGACAGGGGCATGGCTACACCTTC. Its translation: CASSFRGQGHGYTF.